This T cell receptor beta chain is from a study of human T cells and chemical hapten exposure. Overall study results and limits: Those TCRs sitting above 1 in 1000 frequency stayed the same with DPC sensitization.

Time point of the sample: pre-sensitization, week 0. Treatment defined: therapeutic diphenylcyclopropenone sensitization with weekly scalp DPC. TCRdb re-called the RACE reads through MiXCR, storing one row per CDR3 protein. The sample includes under 300,000 distinct CDR3 sequences, 7.5% to 10% of them seen just once. About this clonotype: What it recognizes is unknown.

Sequenced material: whole blood, taken in connection with sensitization to the hapten diphenylcyclopropenone (DPC). This sequence originates from a woman in her forties with alopecia areata. Some clones in this sample may be carry-over from other donors' samples.

This CDR3 reads CSARRGGTSKYEQFF. For the CDR3, the DNA is TGCAGTGCTCGGAGGGGCGGGACTAGTAAGTATGAGCAGTTCTTC. The chain links TRBV20-1 to TRBJ2-1, with 8 positions matching TRBD2. The V gene's germline CDR1 is DFQATT and CDR2 SNEGSKA (reference sequence). V lost 5 bases and J lost 8; bases outside the gene matches: 14. The CDR3 is 15 amino acids.